This T cell receptor (beta chain) appears in the sequencing data of a study of blood T cells in healthy people across ages. General study points: Naive CD4+ cells and diversity were both higher in long-lived donors than in aged donors. Nothing was known about donor CMV status, and this possibly confounded expanded clonotype changes. There was a strong correlation between TCR beta diversity and naive T cell percentage.

Germline trimming cut 4 bases from V and 0 bases from J; bases unmatched to any gene: 8. This CDR3 has 16 residues. A remark on this clonotype: Its specificity is unknown. Being one base from a much bigger clone, this may be a read error.

It was with a sample-barcoded 5' primer and a J-beta primer mix that a second PCR of about 6 to 12 cycles was run. The study obtained at least 2.5 million CDR3-containing paired-end reads from every sample. TCRdb re-called the 5' RACE reads through MiXCR, storing one row per CDR3 protein. The repertoire holds fewer than 950,000 distinct CDR3 sequences, with around 34% as singletons. Sequences were obtained from blood. The chain is built from TRBV12-3 or TRBV12-4 and TRBJ2-7, with 8 bases that match TRBD2. This TCR came from a man between 18 and 35 years old in good health. The CDR3 sequence is CASSSGTGGYSYEQYF. The CDR3 DNA reads TGTGCCAGCAGTTCCGGGACGGGGGGGTACTCCTACGAGCAGTACTTC.